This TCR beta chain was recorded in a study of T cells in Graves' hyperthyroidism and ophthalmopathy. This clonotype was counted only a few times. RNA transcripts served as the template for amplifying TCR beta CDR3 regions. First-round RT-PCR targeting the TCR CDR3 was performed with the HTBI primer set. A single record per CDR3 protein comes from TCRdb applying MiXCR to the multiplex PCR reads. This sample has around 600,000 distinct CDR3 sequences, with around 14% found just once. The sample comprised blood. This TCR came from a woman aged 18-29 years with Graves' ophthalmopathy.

CDR3 protein: CASRRYRTSGSMYEQYF. The CDR3 nucleotides are TGTGCCAGCAGGCGATACAGGACTAGCGGGAGTATGTACGAGCAGTACTTC. The V gene is TRBV6-2 or TRBV6-3, the J gene TRBJ2-7; 13 positions match TRBD2. V was clipped by 6 bases and J by 4 bases; unmatched bases: 12. CDR1 and CDR2 from the germline V gene are MNHEY and SVGEGT. This CDR3 spans 17 amino acids.